This entry lists 9 T cell receptor beta chains sequenced from one sample in a study of cytomegalovirus exposure and HLA in healthy donors. Primers included in the PCR were 60 Vbeta and 13 Jbeta primers. The assay was immunoSEQ multiplex PCR, and TCRdb's table has in-frame clones only and misses some. Among approximately 160,000 clones listed, over 70% were seen once. The sequenced sample consisted of PBMCs. Receptors were obtained from a male donor in good health and CMV-seropositive.

The chain joins TRBV6-1 to TRBJ1-4; 7 bases map to TRBD1. The CDR3 runs to 15 residues. Germline trimming cut 6 bases from V and 5 bases from J; bases unmatched to any gene: 9. The germline CDR1 and CDR2 sequences are MNHNS and SASEGT. Written as DNA, the CDR3 is TGTGCCAGCAGAGCGAGACAGGGTTTAAATGAAAAACTGTTTTTT. Translation: CASRARQGLNEKLFF.

The V gene is TRBV4-3, the J gene TRBJ1-2; D is possibly TRBD1 (5 bases). V shed 0 bases and J shed 2 bases, with 19 bases lying between them. The CDR3 is made up of 18 amino acids. Germline loops: CDR1 LGHNA, CDR2 YSLEER. CDR3 nucleotides: TGCGCCAGCAGCCAAGATCCTCCAGGGAAGATCCTCAACTATGGCTACACCTTC. Translating gives CASSQDPPGKILNYGYTF.

This rearrangement joins TRBV30 to TRBJ2-1; D remains ambiguous. Germline lookup yields CDR1 GTSNPN and CDR2 SVGIG (reference sequence). V lost 2 bases and J 11 bases, leaving 16 bases between the germline ends. This CDR3 comprises 13 residues. The CDR3 coding sequence is TGTGCCTGGAGTACTACTACGCCCCTGCAGCAGTTCTTC. Residues: CAWSTTTPLQQFF.

The rearrangement links TRBV29-1 to TRBJ1-2; possibly TRBD1 for D (5 bases). The germline V gene has CDR1 SQVTM and CDR2 ANQGSEA. This CDR3 has 14 residues. V lost 6 bases and J 8 bases, leaving 22 bases between the germline ends. The CDR3 loop reads CSVDTLGQGGGYTF. CDR3 bases: TGCAGCGTCGACACTCTTGGGCAGGGCGGCGGCTACACCTTC.

The chain recombines TRBV6-1 with TRBJ1-3; D is uncertain. V was pared by 1 base and J by 5 bases, with 9 bases between. Germline V gives CDR1 MNHNS, CDR2 SASEGT. The CDR3 is 14 residues long. The CDR3 spells CASSEVGARNTIYF. The CDR3 DNA is TGTGCCAGCAGTGAAGTGGGCGCTAGAAACACCATATATTTT.

This rearrangement joins TRBV9 to TRBJ2-3; perhaps TRBD2 as D (7 bases). CDR3 length: 16 amino acids. The V gene's germline CDR1 is SGDLS and CDR2 YYNGEE. The V end was cut by 3 bases, the J end by 1 base, with 15 bases between. The CDR3 DNA sequence: TGTGCCAGCAGCGGAGAGTGGGGGGGCGGCACAGATACGCAGTATTTT. This codes for CASSGEWGGGTDTQYF.

There are a few counts of this clone. The chain has TRBV2 and TRBJ1-1; D is possibly TRBD1 (6 bases). CDR3 length: 14 amino acids. Germline V gene lookup returns CDR1 SNHLY and CDR2 FYNNEI. Trimming shortened V by 6 bases and J by 5 bases, and 16 bases separated the two germline ends. The CDR3: CASSRDTYLTEAFF. CDR3 in DNA: TGTGCCAGCAGCCGGGACACTTACTTGACTGAAGCTTTCTTT.

In this sample, this clone turned up a few times. V and J are TRBV15 and TRBJ1-1; 7 nucleotides match TRBD1. The CDR3 consists of 16 residues. Trimming at V came to 5 bases and at J to 5 bases, leaving 14 bases not matched to a gene. Germline V gives CDR1 LNHNV, CDR2 YYDKDF (reference sequence). Here the CDR3 reads CATSGWDSSTLTEAFF. CDR3 in DNA: TGTGCCACCAGCGGGTGGGACAGCTCGACTCTAACTGAAGCTTTCTTT.

This clone showed up just once. The genes are TRBV7-2 and TRBJ2-7; D remains ambiguous. CDR1 SGHTA and CDR2 FQGNSA come from the germline V gene. V shed 1 base and J shed 1 base, with 8 bases lying between them. The CDR3 covers 14 residues. The CDR3 bases are TGTGCCAGCAGCTTAGAGCCGGGTTCCTACGAGCAGTACTTC. Translating gives CASSLEPGSYEQYF.